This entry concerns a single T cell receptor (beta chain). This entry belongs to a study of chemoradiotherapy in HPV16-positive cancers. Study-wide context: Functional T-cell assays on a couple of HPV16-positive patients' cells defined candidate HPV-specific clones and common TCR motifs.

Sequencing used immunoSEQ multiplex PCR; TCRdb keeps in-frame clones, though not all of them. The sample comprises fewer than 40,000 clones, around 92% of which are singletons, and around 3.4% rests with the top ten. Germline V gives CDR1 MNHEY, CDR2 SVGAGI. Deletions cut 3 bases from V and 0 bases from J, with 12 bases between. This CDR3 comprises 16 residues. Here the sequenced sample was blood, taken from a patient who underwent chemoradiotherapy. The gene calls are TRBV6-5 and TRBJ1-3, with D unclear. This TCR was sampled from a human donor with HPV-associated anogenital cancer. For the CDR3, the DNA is TGTGCCAGCAGTTATCGGACGGGAGACTCTGGAAACACCATATATTTT. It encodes CASSYRTGDSGNTIYF.